Following are 2 T cell receptor beta chains from one sample sequenced in a study of blood T cell repertoires in COVID-19. Produced via immunoSEQ multiplex PCR; TCRdb's table is partial and in-frame only. The repertoire holds about 480,000 clones, with 88% as singletons. The sample consisted of PBMCs or T cells enriched from blood (not recorded which). These TCRs come from a middle-aged woman who had recovered from COVID-19.

The genes are TRBV21-1 and TRBJ2-5; TRBD1 is the table's D call, not checked against the DNA. TRBV21-1 is designated a pseudogene. The CDR3 runs to 15 residues. The CDR3 sequence: CASILDRGPQETQYF. The DNA for the CDR3 is TGTGCCAGCATCTTGGACAGGGGGCCGCAAGAGACCCAGTACTTC.

The V gene is TRBV9, the J gene TRBJ1-1, with TRBD1 as a possible D gene (6 bases). This CDR3 has 16 residues. Germline-derived CDR1 and CDR2 are SGDLS and YYNGEE. V was pared by 4 bases and J by 1 base, with 17 bases between. Here the CDR3 reads CASSPRLQTGNTEAFF. Written as DNA, the CDR3 is TGTGCCAGCAGCCCAAGACTTCAGACAGGGAACACTGAAGCTTTCTTT. The complete variable domain, with remaining parts taken from reference TRBV9 and TRBJ1-1, reads DSGVTQTPKHLITATGQRVTLRCSPRSGDLSVYWYQQSLDQGLQFLIQYYNGEERAKGNILERFSAQQFPDLHSELNLSSLELGDSALYFCASSPRLQTGNTEAFFGQGTRLTVV.